The TCR beta chain described here comes from a study of radiation and T cells in renal cell carcinoma. Some clones are missing from TCRdb's copy, which holds only in-frame ones; the method was immunoSEQ multiplex PCR. In the table there are under 65,000 clones, 60% to 85% of which are singletons. The CDR3 runs to 14 residues. V gave up 0 bases and J gave up 0 bases, with 4 bases separating them. Per the germline V gene, CDR1 is SGDLS and CDR2 is YYNGEE. General study findings and limits: Pretreatment tumor biopsies were lacking, so baseline clonotypes are unknown. From baseline, blood top tumor clonotypes peaked at 2 weeks post-radiation.

A word on this clone: What it binds is unknown.

This sample's time point: baseline pretreatment blood. Regarding treatment: 15 Gy SBRT to primary tumor, nephrectomy 4 weeks later. Radiation-treated patients gave blood at baseline, week 2 and week 4. This renal cell carcinoma was of the clear cell type. The starting material was blood, obtained from a patient whose treatment included radiotherapy and nephrectomy. The chain links TRBV9 to TRBJ1-5, with D unresolved. This TCR was sampled from a man between 60 and 75 years old with renal cell carcinoma. CDR3 bases: TGTGCCAGCAGCGTAGGACCTAGCAATCAGCCCCAGCATTTT. This gives the protein CASSVGPSNQPQHF. Using reference TRBV9 and TRBJ1-5 for the parts outside the CDR3, the full variable domain is DSGVTQTPKHLITATGQRVTLRCSPRSGDLSVYWYQQSLDQGLQFLIQYYNGEERAKGNILERFSAQQFPDLHSELNLSSLELGDSALYFCASSVGPSNQPQHFGDGTRLSIL.